Listed below are T cell receptor beta chains from one sample, sequenced in a study of response to subunit inactivated influenza vaccine. TCRdb used MiXCR to reprocess the RT-PCR reads, holding one entry per CDR3 protein. Of under 800,000 distinct CDR3 sequences listed, 14% are singletons. Sample: PBMCs from blood, taken 14 days before vaccination. These receptors all stem from a man aged 45-65 years who received an inactivated influenza vaccine. CDR3s include the opening cysteine and the closing phenylalanine or tryptophan. Fields, in order: clone size, D gene, V gene, J gene, CDR3 DNA, CDR3 protein. The D gene is left open where the match is weak. Clone size is not always given. Where it is, it says once, few, many or a class for expanded clones.

size: few; D: NA; V: TRBV5-6; J: TRBJ1-1; DNA: TGTGCCAGCAGCATAACCGGGCTTGGGACTGAAGCTTTCTTT; CDR3: CASSITGLGTEAFF
size: NA; D: TRBD1; V: TRBV6-1; J: TRBJ1-6; DNA: TGTGCCAGCACCGAACGCAGGGGGCCGGATTCACCCCTCCACTTT; CDR3: CASTERRGPDSPLHF
size: NA; D: TRBD2; V: TRBV28; J: TRBJ2-1; DNA: TGTGCCAGCAGTTTATGGATTAGCGGGAGGGGGATCTTC; CDR3: CASSLWISGRGIF
size: many; D: NA; V: TRBV29-1; J: TRBJ2-7; DNA: TGCAGCGTTGGGGTGGCCTACGAGCAGTACTTC; CDR3: CSVGVAYEQYF
size: NA; D: TRBD2; V: TRBV20-1; J: TRBJ2-3; DNA: TGCAGTCCAAGGGGTCTAGCGGGAGGGCTACCCCGCACAGATACGCAGTATTTT; CDR3: CSPRGLAGGLPRTDTQYF
size: few; D: TRBD1; V: TRBV7-8; J: TRBJ1-5; DNA: TGTGCCAGCAGCTTAGTACAGGGGGGGAATAGCAATCAGCCCCAGCATTTT; CDR3: CASSLVQGGNSNQPQHF
size: many; D: TRBD1; V: TRBV7-3; J: TRBJ2-3; DNA: TGTGCCAGCAGCAAGACAGGGGGCGGCACAGATACGCAGTATTTT; CDR3: CASSKTGGGTDTQYF
size: few; D: NA; V: TRBV12-3/TRBV12-4; J: TRBJ1-2; DNA: TGTGCCAGCAGTTTGGTATCGGAGGGTCTAGCTAGCTATGGCTACACCTTC; CDR3: CASSLVSEGLASYGYTF
size: NA; D: TRBD1; V: TRBV18; J: TRBJ2-7; DNA: TGTGCCAGCTCACCGACTAACAGGGGTCAGGGCGAGCAGTACTTC; CDR3: CASSPTNRGQGEQYF
size: NA; D: NA; V: TRBV20-1; J: TRBJ1-1; DNA: TGCAGTGCTAGCCCAAGGGGGGGGCTCTTCACTGAAGCTTTCTTT; CDR3: CSASPRGGLFTEAFF
size: NA; D: NA; V: TRBV7-8; J: TRBJ2-5; DNA: TGTGCCAGCAGCGCACACCGGGCCGGACCCGGAGAGACCCAGTACTTC; CDR3: CASSAHRAGPGETQYF
size: few; D: TRBD1; V: TRBV5-1; J: TRBJ2-7; DNA: TGCGCCAGCAGGGCTGCCACAGGGGTACCCCTTGAGCAGTACTTC; CDR3: CASRAATGVPLEQYF
size: few; D: TRBD1; V: TRBV6-5; J: TRBJ1-1; DNA: TGTGCCAGCAGTTACGACAGGGGAATTTTGAACACTGAAGCTTTCTTT; CDR3: CASSYDRGILNTEAFF
size: few; D: NA; V: TRBV6-1; J: TRBJ2-1; DNA: TGTGCCAGCAGTGTCGGGGCAGGGGGGAATGAGCAGTTCTTC; CDR3: CASSVGAGGNEQFF
size: NA; D: NA; V: TRBV7-2; J: TRBJ1-6; DNA: TGTGCCAGCAGCCTCCGACTCCTTAGCTCCTATAATTCACCCCTCCACTTT; CDR3: CASSLRLLSSYNSPLHF
size: few; D: TRBD2; V: TRBV28; J: TRBJ2-7; DNA: TGTGCCAGCAGGGGACTAGCGGGAGGTTCCTACGAGCAGTACTTC; CDR3: CASRGLAGGSYEQYF
size: NA; D: NA; V: TRBV20-1; J: TRBJ2-3; DNA: TGCAGTGCTCGAGGGCCGACGACAGGCAACACCTTCACAGATACGCAGTATTTT; CDR3: CSARGPTTGNTFTDTQYF
size: few; D: TRBD2; V: TRBV27; J: TRBJ2-1; DNA: TGTGCCAGCAGTTTAACGGGACTAACCAATGAGCAGTTCTTC; CDR3: CASSLTGLTNEQFF
size: many; D: NA; V: TRBV29-1; J: TRBJ2-3; DNA: TGCAGCGTTGTTGGGGGTGCAGATACGCAGTATTTT; CDR3: CSVVGGADTQYF
size: few; D: NA; V: TRBV2; J: TRBJ2-2; DNA: TGTGCCAGCAGCCTTCTTAAGGGGGGGGAGCTGTTTTTT; CDR3: CASSLLKGGELFF